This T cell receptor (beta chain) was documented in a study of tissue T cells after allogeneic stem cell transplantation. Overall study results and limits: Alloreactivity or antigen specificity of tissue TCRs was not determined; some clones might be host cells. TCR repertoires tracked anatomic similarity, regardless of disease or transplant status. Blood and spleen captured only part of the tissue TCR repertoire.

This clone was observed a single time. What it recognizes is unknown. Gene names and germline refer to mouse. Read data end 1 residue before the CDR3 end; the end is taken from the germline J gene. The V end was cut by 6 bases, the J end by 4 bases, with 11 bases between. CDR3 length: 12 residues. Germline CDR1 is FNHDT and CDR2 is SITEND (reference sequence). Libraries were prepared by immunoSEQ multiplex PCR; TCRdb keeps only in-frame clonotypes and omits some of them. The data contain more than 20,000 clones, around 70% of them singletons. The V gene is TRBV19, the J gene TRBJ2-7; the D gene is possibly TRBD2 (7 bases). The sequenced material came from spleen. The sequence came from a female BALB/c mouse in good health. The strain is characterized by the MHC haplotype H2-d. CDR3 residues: CASIGGGYEQYF. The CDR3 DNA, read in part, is TGTGCCAGCATAGGGGGGGGGTATGAACAGTAC.